The 18 T cell receptor beta chains reported below all come from one sample, sequenced in a study of Ad26.COV2.S vaccination and SARS-CoV-2 variants (dated by TCRdb to 2020 to 2023). In light of the paper, this sample's treatment or condition label describes: approximately 18 received Ad26.COV2.S at low or high dose, single or two shots; several received placebo; per-sample allocation not given. For vaccine and placebo recipients, the sequenced repertoires came from samples collected on day 63 after the first injection. Libraries were prepared through the immunoSEQ multiplex PCR assay. TCRdb carries this immuneACCESS record with in-frame sequences only. Its versions omit some clonotypes, under half of them owing to an unresolved V gene in the studies checked, with the rest unexplained. The sample data list around 500,000 clones, and roughly nine tenths of these were observed just once. The biggest ten clones account for over 1.5% of the sample.

This material consisted of peripheral blood, taken in a trial of Ad26.COV2.S vaccine versus placebo. The receptors derive from a person between 18 and 60 years old who received the Ad26.COV2.S COVID-19 vaccine or a placebo.

The gene calls are TRBV24-1 and TRBJ2-3, with 7 positions matching TRBD2. The CDR3 length is 15 residues. Germline V lookup: CDR1 KGHDR, CDR2 SFDVKD. The V and J ends lost 11 bases and 7 bases, in that order; junction bases with no gene match: 17. The CDR3 bases are TGTGCCAACACCCTGGGGGGGACCAAAGTGAATACGCAGTATTTT. Amino acids: CANTLGGTKVNTQYF.

The CDR3 is CASSYFRPTDTQYF. In DNA, the CDR3 is TGTGCCAGCAGTTACTTCAGGCCCACAGATACGCAGTATTTT. The V gene is TRBV6-2 or TRBV6-3, the J gene TRBJ2-3; no firm D call. Trimming took off 1 base at V and 2 bases at J, with 7 bases between the two ends. CDR1 is MNHEY, CDR2 SVGEGT, per germline. The CDR3 spans 14 residues.

Note on this clone: This sample includes further DNA sequences coding for the same CDR3. This rearrangement joins TRBV11-2 to TRBJ2-7; D not resolved. Deletions cut 3 bases from V and 7 bases from J, with 7 bases between. CDR3 size: 11 residues. Germline V lookup: CDR1 SGHAT, CDR2 FQNNGV. The CDR3 region is CASSLMGEQYF. DNA for the CDR3: TGTGCCAGCAGCTTGATGGGGGAGCAGTACTTC.

The chain carries TRBV3-1 (or the pseudogene TRBV3-2) and TRBJ2-7; TRBD1 might be the D (5 bases). CDR3 length: 14 residues. The V gene's germline CDR1 is LGHDT and CDR2 YNNKEL (reference sequence). With 2 bases removed from V and 3 bases from J, the gap between germline ends came to 11 bases. This CDR3 reads CASSQTPQGYEQYF. The DNA for the CDR3 is TGTGCCAGCAGCCAAACACCCCAGGGCTACGAGCAGTACTTC.

The chain couples TRBV14 to TRBJ2-1; D remains unclear. V dropped 0 bases and J dropped 6 bases, with 15 bases sitting between them. Germline V gene sequence: CDR1 SGHDN, CDR2 FVKESK. This CDR3 is built from 16 residues. CDR3 nucleotide sequence: TGTGCCAGCAGCCAAGAGGAAAGCTTGTGGGTCAATGAGCAGTTCTTC. Protein: CASSQEESLWVNEQFF. The full variable domain, its missing parts supplied by reference TRBV14 and TRBJ2-1, is EAGVTQFPSHSVIEKGQTVTLRCDPISGHDNLYWYRRVMGKEIKFLLHFVKESKQDESGMPNNRFLAERTGGTYSTLKVQPAELEDSGVYFCASSQEESLWVNEQFFGPGTRLTVL.

The V call is TRBV18, the J call TRBJ2-1; D assignment may be TRBD1 or TRBD2 (5 bases each). V was pared by 5 bases and J by 9 bases, with 32 bases between. The CDR3 runs 19 residues. In germline, CDR1 is KGHSH, CDR2 LQKENI. The CDR3 protein is CASSTATYPGPSARGEQFF. The CDR3 coding sequence is TGTGCCAGCTCAACCGCAACTTACCCGGGACCATCCGCTCGGGGTGAGCAGTTCTTC.

The rearrangement links TRBV18 to TRBJ2-7; perhaps TRBD2 as D (5 bases). V lost 3 bases, J lost 3 bases, and 12 bases lay in between. Germline V CDR1 and CDR2: KGHSH, LQKENI. CDR3 length equals 14 residues. For the CDR3, the DNA is TGTGCCAGCTCACCGACGACCGGGAACTACGAGCAGTACTTC. This translates into CASSPTTGNYEQYF.

This clone has more than one count but fewer than ten. The rearrangement uses TRBV2 and TRBJ1-1, with D possibly being TRBD1 (5 bases). The CDR3 covers 12 residues. Germline V CDR1 and CDR2: SNHLY, FYNNEI. The V end lost 3 bases, the J end lost 4 bases, and 6 bases lay between the germline ends. This chain's CDR3 is CASSDDSTEAFF. The CDR3 nucleotides read TGTGCCAGCAGTGACGACAGCACTGAAGCTTTCTTT. Looking up the rest from reference TRBV2 and TRBJ1-1 gives the full variable domain: EPEVTQTPSHQVTQMGQEVILRCVPISNHLYFYWYRQILGQKVEFLVSFYNNEISEKSEIFDDQFSVERPDGSNFTLKIRSTKLEDSAMYFCASSDDSTEAFFGQGTRLTVV.

This chain joins TRBV18 and TRBJ1-5, with TRBD1 as a possible D gene (6 bases). From germline, CDR1 is KGHSH and CDR2 LQKENI. CDR3 length: 15 residues. Trimming removed 2 bases at V and 5 bases at J, with 13 bases between. As DNA, the CDR3 is TGTGCCAGCTCACCATCCCCAGGGGAGGATCAGCCCCAGCATTTT. This translates into CASSPSPGEDQPQHF.

For the CDR3, the DNA is TGTGCCAGCAGCCCCCTATCCACTGAAGCTTTCTTT. Translated, it gives CASSPLSTEAFF. The chain recombines TRBV11-2 with TRBJ1-1, with D unresolved. V lost 5 bases to trimming and J lost 4 bases, with 8 bases between them. The germline CDR1 and CDR2 sequences are SGHAT and FQNNGV. CDR3 length equals 12 residues.

This clone was seen only once. The chain carries TRBV15 and TRBJ1-5; D possibly corresponds to TRBD1 (5 bases). This CDR3 has 13 residues. Trimming stripped 4 bases from V and 6 bases from J, with 10 bases between. Germline-derived CDR1 and CDR2 are LNHNV and YYDKDF (reference sequence). The CDR3 bases are TGTGCCACCAGCATTGGGGGGGGTCAGCCCCAGCATTTT. This gives the protein CATSIGGGQPQHF.

V usage is TRBV30 and J usage is TRBJ2-3; TRBD2 matches 13 bases. The CDR3 consists of 15 residues. Germline V gene sequence: CDR1 GTSNPN, CDR2 SVGIG (reference sequence). The V gene end was trimmed by 0 bases and the J gene end by 6 bases; junction bases not matched to a gene: 3. Here the CDR3 DNA reads TGTGCCTGGAGTGTAGGGACTAGCGGGACGGATACGCAGTATTTT. Amino acids: CAWSVGTSGTDTQYF.

The chain combines TRBV5-5 with TRBJ1-1, with 12 nucleotides matching TRBD1. This CDR3 spans 16 amino acids. V trimming: 0 bases; J trimming: 5 bases; junction bases outside the gene matches: 5. Per the germline V gene, CDR1 is SGHKS and CDR2 is YYEKEE (reference sequence). DNA of the CDR3: TGTGCCAGCAGCTTGGGGGACAGGGGGCGCCGAACTGAAGCTTTCTTT. Protein: CASSLGDRGRRTEAFF.

The chain employs TRBV11-2 and TRBJ2-2; tentative D call: TRBD1 (5 bases). Per the germline V gene, CDR1 is SGHAT and CDR2 is FQNNGV. The CDR3 length is 18 residues. The germline V and J ends were trimmed by 0 bases and 7 bases, with 21 bases remaining between them. The CDR3 sequence is CASSLDFSFGSRGGELFF. The CDR3 DNA sequence: TGTGCCAGCAGCTTAGATTTTAGTTTCGGCAGTAGGGGCGGGGAGCTGTTTTTT.

This chain joins TRBV6-6 and TRBJ2-1, with 11 bases identical to TRBD2. The CDR3 has 15 residues. In germline, CDR1 is MNHNY, CDR2 SVGAGI (reference sequence). Losses at the gene ends were 7 bases for V and 5 bases for J; bases not matched to a gene: 7. CDR3 in DNA: TGTGCCAGCACTCTAGCGGGGGGCTTCAACAATGAGCAGTTCTTC. This encodes CASTLAGGFNNEQFF.

The chain combines TRBV7-9 with TRBJ2-2, with D maybe TRBD2 (5 bases). This CDR3 has 12 amino acids. V was cut by 6 bases and J by 6 bases, with 8 bases left in between. In germline, CDR1 is SEHNR, CDR2 FQNEAQ (reference sequence). CDR3 bases: TGTGCCAGCAGACTAGGGTCCGGGGAGCTGTTTTTT. As protein: CASRLGSGELFF.

The chain recombines TRBV2 with TRBJ2-7; the D gene is possibly TRBD2 (6 bases). Germline CDR1 is SNHLY and CDR2 is FYNNEI. Deletions cut 0 bases from V and 2 bases from J, with 11 bases between. CDR3 length: 15 amino acids. CDR3 coding DNA: TGTGCCAGCAGTGAAGCAAGCGGCGGGACCTACGAGCAGTACTTC. Amino acids: CASSEASGGTYEQYF.

The chain has TRBV24-1 and TRBJ2-5, with D possibly being TRBD1 (7 bases). Germline V lookup: CDR1 KGHDR, CDR2 SFDVKD. This CDR3 has 16 residues. With 7 bases removed from V and 5 bases from J, the gap between germline ends came to 22 bases. The CDR3 bases are TGTGCCACCAGGGATCTGGAGGGGGCGAGGACGGAGACCCAGTACTTC. Its translation is CATRDLEGARTETQYF.